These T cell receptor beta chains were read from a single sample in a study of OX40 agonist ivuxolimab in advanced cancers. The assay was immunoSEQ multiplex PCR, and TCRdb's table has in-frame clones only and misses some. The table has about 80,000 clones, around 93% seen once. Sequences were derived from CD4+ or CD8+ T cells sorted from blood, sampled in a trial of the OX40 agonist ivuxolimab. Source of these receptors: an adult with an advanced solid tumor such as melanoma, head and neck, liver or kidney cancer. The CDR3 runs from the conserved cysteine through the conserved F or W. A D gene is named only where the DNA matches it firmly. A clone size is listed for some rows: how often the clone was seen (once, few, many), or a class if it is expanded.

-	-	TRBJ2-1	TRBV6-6	TGTGCCAGCAGTTACCTCCAGAATGAGCAGTTCTTC	CASSYLQNEQFF
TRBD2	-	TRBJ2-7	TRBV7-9	TGTGCCAGCAGCCATCTAGCGGGGGGCGACGAGCAGTACTTC	CASSHLAGGDEQYF
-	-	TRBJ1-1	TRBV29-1	TGCAGCGTTAAGGGCCCCAGACAGGCAAAGGAAGCTTTCTTT	CSVKGPRQAKEAFF
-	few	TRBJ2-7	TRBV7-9	TGTGCCAGCAGCCCAGGGACGCCTCCCTACGAGCAGTACTTC	CASSPGTPPYEQYF
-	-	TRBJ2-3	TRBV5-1	TGCGCCAGCAGCTTTTTATCGAATGGGGTTTTTAGCACAGATACGCAGTATTTT	CASSFLSNGVFSTDTQYF
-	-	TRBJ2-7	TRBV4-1	TGCGCCAGCAGCCAAACACAGGCGCCTCCGGACGAGCAGTACTTC	CASSQTQAPPDEQYF
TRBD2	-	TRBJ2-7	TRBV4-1	TGCGCCAGCAGCGAGGGACTAGCGGCCTCCTACGAGCAGTACTTC	CASSEGLAASYEQYF
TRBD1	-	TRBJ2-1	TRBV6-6	TGTGCCAGCAGTTACGGGACAGGGAATGAGCAGTTCTTC	CASSYGTGNEQFF
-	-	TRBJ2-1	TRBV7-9	TGTGCCAGCAGCCCGGGCAGGGCTACTGAGCAGTTCTTC	CASSPGRATEQFF
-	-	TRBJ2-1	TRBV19	TGTGCCAGTAGACCCGCGGGGAACAATGAGCAGTTCTTC	CASRPAGNNEQFF
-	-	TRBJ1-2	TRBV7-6	TGTGCCAGCAGCCCTCTGCTTGGGGGGGGAGAGTATGGCTACACCTTC	CASSPLLGGGEYGYTF
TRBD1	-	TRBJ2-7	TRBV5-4	TGTGCCACCCTCCGGGACAGCGGTCCCTACGAGCAGTACTTC	CATLRDSGPYEQYF
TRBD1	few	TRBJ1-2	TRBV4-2	TGTGCCAGCAGCTTGGGGACAGGGTTAGCTAACTATGGCTACACCTTC	CASSLGTGLANYGYTF
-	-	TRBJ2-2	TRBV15	TGTGCCACCAGCAGTGGGGGGGCCCCCGGGGAGCTGTTTTTT	CATSSGGAPGELFF
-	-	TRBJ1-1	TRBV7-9	TGTGCCAGCAGTTCCTCCACGAGCACTGAAGCTTTCTTT	CASSSSTSTEAFF
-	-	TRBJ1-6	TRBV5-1	TGCGCCAGCGGGTTGGACAGTCTCAATTCACCCCTCCACTTT	CASGLDSLNSPLHF
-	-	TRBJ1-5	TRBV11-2	TGTGCCAGCAGCTTAGAAATCCGGGAGGCCCAGCATTTT	CASSLEIREAQHF
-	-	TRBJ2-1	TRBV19	TGTGCCAGTTCCTACAATGAGCAGTTCTTC	CASSYNEQFF
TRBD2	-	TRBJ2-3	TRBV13	TGTGCCAGCAGCTACCCTAGCGGGGGGGCCGATACGCAGTATTTT	CASSYPSGGADTQYF
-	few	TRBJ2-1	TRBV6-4	TGTGCCAGCGGGGGGGCGGAATACAATGAGCAGTTCTTC	CASGGAEYNEQFF
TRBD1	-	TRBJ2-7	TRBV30	TGTGCCTGGGGGCTAGGGACAGGGGCCTACGAGCAGTACTTC	CAWGLGTGAYEQYF
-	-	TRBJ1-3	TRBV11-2	TGTGCCAGCAGTACCTTAGGGTTTGAAGGAAACACCATATATTTT	CASSTLGFEGNTIYF
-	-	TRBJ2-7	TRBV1	TGCACCAGCAGCCAAGGTGAGGAACTAGCGGGTTCTCGGGGTGAGCAGTACTTC	CTSSQGEELAGSRGEQYF
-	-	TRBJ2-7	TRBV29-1	TGCAGCGTTGAAGACAGGGAGTCCTACGAGCAGTACTTC	CSVEDRESYEQYF
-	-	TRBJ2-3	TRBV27	TGTGCCAGCAGTTTCGTCCCTCCCACAGATACGCAGTATTTT	CASSFVPPTDTQYF
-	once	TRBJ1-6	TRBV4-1	TGCGCCAGCAGCCAAGATCCCCTCGGGGGCGCCTTGGGAATTTCACCCCTCCACTTT	CASSQDPLGGALGISPLHF
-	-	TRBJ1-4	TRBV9	TGTGCCAGCAGCCTAAAGGGGTTGGATGAAAAACTGTTTTTT	CASSLKGLDEKLFF
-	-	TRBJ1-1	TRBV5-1	TGCGCCAGCAGCTGGGGGCAAAACACTGAAGCTTTCTTT	CASSWGQNTEAFF
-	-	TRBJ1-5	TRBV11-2	TGTGCCAGCAGCTTAGAGGAGGGCAGGGCAGCACAGCCCCAGCATTTT	CASSLEEGRAAQPQHF
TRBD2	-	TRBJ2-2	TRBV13	TGTGCCAGCAGCTTACCGGGGGGGCCGAACACCGGGGAGCTGTTTTTT	CASSLPGGPNTGELFF
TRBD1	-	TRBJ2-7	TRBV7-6	TGTGCCAGCAGCTTAGAGGCACAGGGGTTGGGGAGCTCCTACGAGCAGTACTTC	CASSLEAQGLGSSYEQYF
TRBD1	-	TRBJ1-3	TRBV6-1	TGTGCCAGCAGTGATTCGCCAGGGGGAACCTCTGGAAACACCATATATTTT	CASSDSPGGTSGNTIYF
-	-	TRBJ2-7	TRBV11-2	TGTGCCAGCAGCTCAGGGGGGGCCCTGTTCAACTACGAGCAGTACTTC	CASSSGGALFNYEQYF
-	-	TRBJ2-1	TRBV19	TGTGCCAGTAGTATTGGGGCCTGGGAAGTGGGTTACAATGAGCAGTTCTTC	CASSIGAWEVGYNEQFF
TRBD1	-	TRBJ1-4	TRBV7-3	TGTGCCAGCAGCATACACGGACAGGGGTTTGCAACTAATGAAAAACTGTTTTTT	CASSIHGQGFATNEKLFF
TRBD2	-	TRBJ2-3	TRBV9	TGTGCCAGCAGCGACGGACTAGCGGGGGTTGCCGATACGCAGTATTTT	CASSDGLAGVADTQYF
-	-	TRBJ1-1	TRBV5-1	TGCGCCAGCAGCTTGGCCTATAGCTTCGAAGCTTTCTTT	CASSLAYSFEAFF
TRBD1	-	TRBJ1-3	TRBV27	TGTGCCAGCAGACCTCGACAGGGCTCGCCGAGAACTGGAAACACCATATATTTT	CASRPRQGSPRTGNTIYF
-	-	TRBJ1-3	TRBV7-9	TGTGCCAGCAGCTTGACGACAGGAAGCCCTGGAAACACCATATATTTT	CASSLTTGSPGNTIYF
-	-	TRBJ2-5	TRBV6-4	TGTGCCAGCAGTGTAATTCCTGGGGCGGGAGAGACCCAGTACTTC	CASSVIPGAGETQYF
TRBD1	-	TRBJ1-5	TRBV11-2	TGTGCCAGCAGCCAGGGACAGTCCAATCAGCCCCAGCATTTT	CASSQGQSNQPQHF
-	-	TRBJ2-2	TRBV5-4	TGTGCCAGCAGTTCGGGACGGGTGAACACCGGGGAGCTGTTTTTT	CASSSGRVNTGELFF
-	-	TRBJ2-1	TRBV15	TGTGCCACCAGCACGGGGCGGGGGCCCTACAATGAGCAGTTCTTC	CATSTGRGPYNEQFF
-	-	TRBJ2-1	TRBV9	TGTGCCAGCAGCCCCGGGACGCTTTACAATGAGCAGTTCTTC	CASSPGTLYNEQFF
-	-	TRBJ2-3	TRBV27	TGTGCCAGCAGTGGCCCCCCGCCACAGGATACGCAGTATTTT	CASSGPPPQDTQYF
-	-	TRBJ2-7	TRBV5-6	TGTGCCAGCAGCTTTGGAACTTCCTACGAGCAGTACTTC	CASSFGTSYEQYF
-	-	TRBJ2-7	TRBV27	TGTGCCAGCAAGGTTCTTAGCTCCTACGAGCAGTACTTC	CASKVLSSYEQYF
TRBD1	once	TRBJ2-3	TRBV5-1	TGCGCCAGCAGCTTAGGGACAGGGGGGCGTCTAGAAGCAGATACGCAGTATTTT	CASSLGTGGRLEADTQYF
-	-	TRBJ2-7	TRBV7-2	TGTGCCAGCAGCTTTGGGGGACTTGCCTACGAGCAGTACTTC	CASSFGGLAYEQYF
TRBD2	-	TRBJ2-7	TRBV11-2	TGTGCCAGCAGCCCTACAAGGGGAGGGTCTAGGGAGCAGTACTTC	CASSPTRGGSREQYF
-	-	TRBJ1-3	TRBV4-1	TGCGCCAGCAGCCAGTACACGGCGGAGTTCCTCTCTGGAAACACCATATATTTT	CASSQYTAEFLSGNTIYF
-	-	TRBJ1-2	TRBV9	TGTGCCAGCAGCGGTCACAGGGCTGGCTACACCTTC	CASSGHRAGYTF
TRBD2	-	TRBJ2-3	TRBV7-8	TGTGCCAGCAGCGTTCAGCGGGGGGGCCCCGATACGCAGTATTTT	CASSVQRGGPDTQYF
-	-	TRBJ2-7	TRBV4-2	TGTGCCAGCAGCCCAGGACGGGGGGCCCACGAGCAGTACTTC	CASSPGRGAHEQYF
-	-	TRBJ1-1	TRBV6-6	TGTGCCAGCAGTTACTCGCCGGGGAACACTGAAGCTTTCTTT	CASSYSPGNTEAFF
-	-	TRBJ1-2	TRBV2	TGTGCCAGCAGTCCCGGCCGGGTTCACTATGGCTACACCTTC	CASSPGRVHYGYTF
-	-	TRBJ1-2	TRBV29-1	TGCAGCGTTGAAGATGGAGGCTACACCTTC	CSVEDGGYTF